Below, 26 T cell receptor beta chains from the same sample are listed, as sequenced in a study of blood T cell repertoires in COVID-19. Measured with immunoSEQ multiplex PCR; TCRdb has only the in-frame clones, and not every one. Among 150,000 to 200,000 clones listed, about nine tenths were seen once. What was sequenced was peripheral blood. The receptor source for this set is a man between 70 and 80 years old with active or convalescent COVID-19.

The CDR3 bases are TGTGCCAGCAGTCGCCGAGGAGTGTCGAATGAGCAGTTCTTC. This sequence encodes CASSRRGVSNEQFF. The gene calls are TRBV28 and TRBJ2-1; D is unresolved. Per germline, CDR1 MDHEN and CDR2 SYDVKM. Trimming removed 5 bases at V and 7 bases at J, with 15 bases between. The CDR3 loop spans 14 amino acids.

The CDR3 loop reads CASSFRDRALSGANVLTF. The CDR3 DNA reads TGTGCCAGCAGTTTCCGCGACAGGGCACTCTCTGGGGCCAACGTCCTGACTTTC. This chain joins TRBV27 and TRBJ2-6, with 7 bases aligning to TRBD1. The junction had 8 bases not matched to a gene; V was cut back by 3 bases and J by 0 bases. The CDR3 is 18 residues long. CDR1 is MNHEY and CDR2 is SMNVEV in the germline V gene (reference sequence).

The chain links TRBV7-9 to TRBJ2-5; 7 positions match TRBD1. CDR1 and CDR2 from the germline V gene are SEHNR and FQNEAQ (reference sequence). J lost 7 bases, V lost 1 base, and 9 bases had no gene match. This CDR3 is built from 15 residues. CDR3 residues: CASSLGMGQKLTQYF. For the CDR3, the DNA is TGTGCCAGCAGCTTAGGGATGGGACAGAAGTTGACCCAGTACTTC.

A few counts support this clone. The V gene is TRBV7-6, the J gene TRBJ2-2; 8 nucleotides agree with TRBD1. Germline CDR1 reads SGHVS; CDR2 reads FNYEAQ. V dropped 4 bases and J dropped 6; count of bases not matched to a gene: 7. The CDR3 has 15 amino acids. CDR3 residues: CASSSITGQAGELFF. In DNA form, the CDR3 reads TGTGCCAGCAGCTCCATAACGGGACAGGCCGGGGAGCTGTTTTTT.

This sequence joins TRBV28 and TRBJ2-7, with 9 bases that match TRBD1. CDR1 and CDR2 (germline): MDHEN, SYDVKM. With V trimmed by 5 bases and J by 2 bases, 7 bases remained unmatched. The CDR3 is 15 residues long. The DNA of the CDR3 is TGTGCCAGCAGTGACTGGGACAGGGCCCCCTACGAGCAGTACTTC. It specifies CASSDWDRAPYEQYF.

The chain combines TRBV3-1 (or the pseudogene TRBV3-2) with TRBJ2-1; 9 positions match TRBD2. V lost 1 base and J lost 2; bases outside the gene matches: 6. Germline CDR1 and CDR2: LGHDT and YNNKEL (reference sequence). The CDR3 runs to 17 residues. CDR3: CASSQVGVAGAYNEQFF. The CDR3 DNA follows: TGTGCCAGCAGCCAAGTAGGTGTAGCGGGGGCCTACAATGAGCAGTTCTTC.

With respect to this clone: At one end the junction does not follow the germline gene, possibly because of a read error. This chain links TRBV5-1 with TRBJ1-2, with D possibly TRBD1 on 6 matching bases. The CDR3 extends over 12 amino acids. Germline CDR1 and CDR2: SGHRS and YFSETQ. The CDR3 sequence: CASSELEGEPNF. CDR3 bases: TGCGCCAGCTCGGAGTTAGAGGGGGAACCTAACTTC.

The chain is built from TRBV14 and TRBJ2-5; 8 nucleotides line up with TRBD2. J gave up 5 bases and V 4 bases, and 9 bases lay outside the gene matches. This CDR3 contains 15 residues. Per the germline V gene, CDR1 is SGHDN and CDR2 is FVKESK. The CDR3 DNA is TGTGCCAGCAGCCGGGCGACTAGCGCGTACGAGACCCAGTACTTC. It encodes CASSRATSAYETQYF. Based on the CDR3 plus reference TRBV14 and TRBJ2-5, the full variable domain is EAGVTQFPSHSVIEKGQTVTLRCDPISGHDNLYWYRRVMGKEIKFLLHFVKESKQDESGMPNNRFLAERTGGTYSTLKVQPAELEDSGVYFCASSRATSAYETQYFGPGTRLLVL.

This sequence joins TRBV5-4 and TRBJ2-4, with D possibly being TRBD1 (5 bases). The germline CDR1 and CDR2 sequences are SGHNT and YYREEE (reference sequence). The CDR3 is 16 residues long. Trimming took off 3 bases at V and 4 bases at J, with 17 bases between the two ends. CDR3 DNA: TGTGCCAGCAGCTCGACGTCGACAGACCTTAAAAACATTCAGTACTTC. This sequence encodes CASSSTSTDLKNIQYF.

The V gene is TRBV7-9, the J gene TRBJ1-6; D is undetermined. Looked up from germline, CDR1 is SEHNR and CDR2 is FQNEAQ (reference sequence). The ends were cut back, 2 bases at V and 9 bases at J, with 11 bases in the middle. The CDR3 has 14 residues. CDR3 sequence (DNA): TGTGCCAGCAGCTTAAACCCATCAGGTTCACCCCTCCACTTT. Translation: CASSLNPSGSPLHF. The full variable domain, with the rest looked up from reference TRBV7-9 and TRBJ1-6, is DTGVSQNPRHKITKRGQNVTFRCDPISEHNRLYWYRQTLGQGPEFLTYFQNEAQLEKSRLLSDRFSAERPKGSFSTLEIQRTEQGDSAMYLCASSLNPSGSPLHFGNGTRLTVT.

The chain links TRBV2 to TRBJ2-3; 8 bases agree with TRBD2. This CDR3 comprises 17 residues. Germline CDR1 and CDR2: SNHLY and FYNNEI. The V and J ends lost 6 bases and 2 bases, in that order; junction bases with no gene match: 13. This CDR3 reads CASSVGRTSRDTDTQYF. The CDR3 DNA reads as TGTGCCAGCAGCGTAGGGCGGACTAGCCGGGACACAGATACGCAGTATTTT.

This clone showed up just a few times. V gene TRBV15 combines with J gene TRBJ2-3; D call uncertain. The CDR3 totals 15 residues. Germline V lookup: CDR1 LNHNV, CDR2 YYDKDF (reference sequence). Trimming took off 4 bases at V and 5 bases at J, with 16 bases between the two ends. The CDR3 coding sequence is TGTGCCACCAGCAATCGAGGTCCGACCGGAGATACGCAGTATTTT. Translated: CATSNRGPTGDTQYF.

The gene calls are TRBV5-3 and TRBJ1-5, with D unclear. TRBV5-3 qualifies as an ORF whose function is uncertain. V was cut by 5 bases and J by 5 bases, with 5 bases left in between. This CDR3 has 11 residues. This CDR3 reads CARSPYQPQHF. DNA for the CDR3: TGTGCCAGAAGTCCATATCAGCCCCAGCATTTT.

V usage is TRBV7-2 and J usage is TRBJ2-7; no clear D gene. The V end was cut by 3 bases, the J end by 3 bases, with 9 bases between. From germline, CDR1 is SGHTA and CDR2 FQGNSA. The CDR3 is 13 residues long. DNA of the CDR3: TGTGCCAGCAGCTTCACGGAGAACTACGAGCAGTACTTC. It encodes CASSFTENYEQYF.

This clone came up once. The genes are TRBV20-1 and TRBJ1-6; D uncertain. V lost 4 bases, J lost 8 bases, and 6 bases lay in between. The germline gives CDR1 DFQATT, CDR2 SNEGSKA (reference sequence). This CDR3 region has 11 residues. CDR3 coding DNA: TGCAGTGCTAAACTAGATTCACCCCTCCACTTT. Translating gives CSAKLDSPLHF.

J is TRBJ2-5 and V is TRBV24-1, with D unresolved. This CDR3 contains 15 residues. CDR1 is KGHDR and CDR2 is SFDVKD in the germline V gene. V was pared by 4 bases and J by 2 bases, with 13 bases between. Written as DNA, the CDR3 is TGTGCCACCAGTGAAGGAAGAGCGAGACAAGAGACCCAGTACTTC. Translation gives CATSEGRARQETQYF.

V gene TRBV7-8 combines with J gene TRBJ2-5; 7 nucleotides agree with TRBD1. Germline values: CDR1 SGHVS, CDR2 FQNEAQ. This CDR3 comprises 14 residues. V was pared by 6 bases and J by 5 bases, with 9 bases of the junction left unmatched. DNA for the CDR3: TGTGCCAGCAGAGACCACAGGGGTGGGGAGACCCAGTACTTC. It encodes CASRDHRGGETQYF.

This clone is a singleton in its sample. The genes are TRBV6-2 or TRBV6-3 and TRBJ2-7; D unresolved. This CDR3 is 15 amino acids long. Per germline, CDR1 MNHEY and CDR2 SVGEGT. V lost 6 bases to trimming and J lost 0 bases, with 15 bases between them. DNA for the CDR3: TGTGCCAGCAGCCCAACAAAATCCCGCTCCTACGAGCAGTACTTC. Its protein is CASSPTKSRSYEQYF.

This clone has a single count. This chain links TRBV2 with TRBJ1-1; no reliable D call. The CDR3 length is 14 residues. V lost 8 bases, J lost 0 bases, and 13 bases lay in between. The germline CDR1 and CDR2 sequences are SNHLY and FYNNEI. The CDR3 DNA follows: TGTGCCAGCGAGGCCGAACTGATGAACACTGAAGCTTTCTTT. Translated, it gives CASEAELMNTEAFF. Based on the CDR3 plus reference TRBV2 and TRBJ1-1, the full variable domain is EPEVTQTPSHQVTQMGQEVILRCVPISNHLYFYWYRQILGQKVEFLVSFYNNEISEKSEIFDDQFSVERPDGSNFTLKIRSTKLEDSAMYFCASEAELMNTEAFFGQGTRLTVV.

The J gene is TRBJ1-4, the V gene TRBV18; D is uncertain. This CDR3 is 16 amino acids long. Per the germline V gene, CDR1 is KGHSH and CDR2 is LQKENI. Deletions cut 3 bases from V and 0 bases from J, with 11 bases between. The CDR3 DNA reads as TGTGCCAGCTCACCCCGACAACCTGCAACTAATGAAAAACTGTTTTTT. Encoded protein: CASSPRQPATNEKLFF.

This chain connects TRBV5-4 to TRBJ2-1, with TRBD2 identical over 11 bases. CDR1 and CDR2 (germline): SGHNT, YYREEE (reference sequence). This CDR3 is built from 14 residues. V gave up 2 bases and J gave up 6 bases; unmatched junction bases: 1. CDR3 DNA: TGTGCCAGCAGCTTCACTAGCGGGAGCAATGAGCAGTTCTTC. Translating it yields CASSFTSGSNEQFF.

This clone was observed a single time. V usage is TRBV28 and J usage is TRBJ2-7, with 10 bases identical to TRBD2. The germline V gene encodes CDR1 MDHEN and CDR2 SYDVKM. The length of the CDR3 is 12 residues. V lost 8 bases, J lost 5 bases, and 3 bases stayed unmatched. CDR3 protein: CASLGLADEQYF. In DNA form, the CDR3 reads TGTGCCAGCCTCGGACTAGCGGACGAGCAGTACTTC.

CDR3 nucleotides: TGTGCCAGCAGCTCGCTTAATTCCAGGGTGAACACTGAAGCTTTCTTT. This gives the protein CASSSLNSRVNTEAFF. V is TRBV7-8 and J is TRBJ1-1; tentative D call: TRBD1 (5 bases). The germline V and J ends were trimmed by 4 bases and 0 bases, with 15 bases remaining between them. The germline V gene encodes CDR1 SGHVS and CDR2 FQNEAQ. The CDR3 is made up of 16 amino acids.

The chain joins TRBV11-2 to TRBJ2-5, with 14 bases fitting TRBD2. The germline gives CDR1 SGHAT, CDR2 FQNNGV. The trim removed 6 bases at V and 5 bases at J, leaving 14 bases unmatched. The length of the CDR3 is 18 residues. CDR3 nucleotides: TGTGCCAGCAGTTCCATTTCGGGACTAGCGGGAGTAGGGGAGACCCAGTACTTC. Encoded protein: CASSSISGLAGVGETQYF.

The V gene is TRBV24-1, the J gene TRBJ2-1, with D perhaps TRBD1 (6 bases). The CDR3 totals 16 residues. Trimming stripped 4 bases from V and 0 bases from J, with 12 bases between. CDR1 and CDR2 from the germline V gene are KGHDR and SFDVKD. Here the CDR3 reads CATSDSGTRSYNEQFF. CDR3 DNA sequence: TGTGCCACCAGTGACTCTGGGACACGCTCCTACAATGAGCAGTTCTTC.

This chain joins TRBV5-4 and TRBJ1-3, with D tentatively TRBD1 (5 bases). Trimming cost V 0 bases and J 3 bases, with 7 bases left between them. The CDR3 spans 14 residues. CDR1 SGHNT and CDR2 YYREEE come from the germline V gene (reference sequence). CDR3 sequence: CASSLAGGGNTIYF. Written as DNA, the CDR3 is TGTGCCAGCAGCTTGGCCGGGGGTGGAAACACCATATATTTT.